These T cell receptor beta chains were read from a single sample in a study of T cell repertoires in cytomegalovirus infection. TCRdb recomputed calls from the reads with MiXCR, one row per CDR3 protein. The data contain around 500,000 distinct CDR3 sequences, under 45% of them singletons. No antigen has been assigned to these receptors. Sequencing used cultured PBMCs, obtained from culture after CMV antigen stimulation. The receptors here all came from a human donor in good health (CMV status not recorded). Some clones in this sample may be carry-over from other donors' samples. CDR3s include the opening cysteine and the closing phenylalanine or tryptophan. D genes are given only for firm matches. Clone size is not always given. Where it is, it says once, few, many or a class for expanded clones.

clone size | J gene | D gene | V gene | CDR3 protein | CDR3 DNA
. | TRBJ2-7 | . | TRBV7-8 | CASSTDWSGVKDEQYF | TGTGCCAGCAGCACTGACTGGTCAGGGGTAAAGGACGAGCAGTACTTC
. | TRBJ1-1 | . | TRBV7-2 | CASSFRPNAEAFF | TGTGCCAGCAGCTTTCGTCCGAACGCTGAAGCTTTCTTT
. | TRBJ1-1 | . | TRBV3-1 | CASSAGIRNTEAFF | TGTGCCAGCAGCGCAGGTATCAGGAACACTGAAGCTTTCTTT
many | TRBJ1-3 | . | TRBV7-2 | CASSRVDTIYF | TGTGCCAGCAGCCGTGTGGACACCATATATTTT
few | TRBJ1-6 | . | TRBV2 | CASSEETGGRVHF | TGTGCCAGCAGTGAAGAAACAGGCGGCCGGGTCCACTTT
. | TRBJ2-1 | . | TRBV4-1 | CASSLKQGGDEQFF | TGCGCCAGCAGCCTAAAACAGGGTGGCGATGAGCAGTTCTTC
. | TRBJ1-1 | . | TRBV5-4 | CATYPETENTEAFF | TGTGCCACCTATCCTGAGACGGAGAACACTGAAGCTTTCTTT
few | TRBJ2-3 | . | TRBV6-1 | CASNRMLSDTQYF | TGTGCCAGTAACAGGATGTTATCAGATACGCAGTATTTT
few | TRBJ2-7 | . | TRBV7-2 | CASSLGLKYEQYF | TGTGCCAGCAGCTTAGGGCTGAAATACGAGCAGTACTTC
. | TRBJ2-5 | . | TRBV6-5 | CASSYSDREETQYF | TGTGCCAGCAGTTACTCGGACCGGGAAGAGACCCAGTACTTC
few | TRBJ2-1 | TRBD2 | TRBV7-6 | CASSLATREEDYNEQFF | TGTGCCAGCAGCTTAGCGACTCGGGAGGAGGACTACAATGAGCAGTTCTTC
. | TRBJ1-2 | . | TRBV14 | CASSSPPPNYGYTF | TGTGCCAGCAGCAGCCCCCCCCCTAACTATGGCTACACCTTC
few | TRBJ2-1 | . | TRBV7-9 | CASSLEGLPSSYNEQFF | TGTGCCAGCAGCTTAGAGGGGCTGCCGAGCTCCTACAATGAGCAGTTCTTC
few | TRBJ2-7 | TRBD1 | TRBV18 | CASSGQGPNYEQYF | TGTGCCAGCTCGGGACAGGGCCCGAACTACGAGCAGTACTTC
. | TRBJ1-2 | . | TRBV12-3/TRBV12-4 | CASTLTSAVSGYTF | TGTGCCAGCACCCTGACTTCGGCGGTGAGCGGCTACACCTTC